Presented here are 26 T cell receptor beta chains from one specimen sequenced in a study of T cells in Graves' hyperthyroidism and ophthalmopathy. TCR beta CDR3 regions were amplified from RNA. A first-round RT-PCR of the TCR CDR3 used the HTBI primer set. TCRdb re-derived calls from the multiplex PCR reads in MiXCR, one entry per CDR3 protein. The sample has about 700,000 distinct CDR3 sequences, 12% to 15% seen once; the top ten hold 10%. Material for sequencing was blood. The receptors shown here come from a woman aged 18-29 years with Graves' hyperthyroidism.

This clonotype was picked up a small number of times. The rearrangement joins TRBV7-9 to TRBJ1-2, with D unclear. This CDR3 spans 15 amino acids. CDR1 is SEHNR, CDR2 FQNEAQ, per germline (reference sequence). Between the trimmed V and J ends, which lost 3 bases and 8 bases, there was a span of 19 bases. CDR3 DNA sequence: TGTGCCAGCAGCTTCACCACAGTGGCGGCCTTCGGCTACACCTTC. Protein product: CASSFTTVAAFGYTF.

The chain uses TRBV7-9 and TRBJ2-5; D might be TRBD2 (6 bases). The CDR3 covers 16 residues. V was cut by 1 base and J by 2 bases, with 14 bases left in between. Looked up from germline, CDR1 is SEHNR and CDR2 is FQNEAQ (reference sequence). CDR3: CASSLGGSGKQETQYF. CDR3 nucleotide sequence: TGTGCCAGCAGCTTAGGGGGTAGCGGAAAGCAAGAGACCCAGTACTTC.

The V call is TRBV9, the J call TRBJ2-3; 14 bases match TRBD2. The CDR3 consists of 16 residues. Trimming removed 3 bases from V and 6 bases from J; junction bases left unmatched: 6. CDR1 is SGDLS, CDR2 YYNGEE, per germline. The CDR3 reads CASSAGTSGRMDTQYF. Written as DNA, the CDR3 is TGTGCCAGCAGCGCCGGGACTAGCGGGAGAATGGATACGCAGTATTTT.

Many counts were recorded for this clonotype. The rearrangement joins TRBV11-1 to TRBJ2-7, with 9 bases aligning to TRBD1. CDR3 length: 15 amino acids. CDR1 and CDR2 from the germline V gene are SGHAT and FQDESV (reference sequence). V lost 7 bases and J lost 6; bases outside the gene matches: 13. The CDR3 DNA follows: TGTGCCAGCACCTCGATTTCGGGACAGGGAGCCGAGCAGTACTTC. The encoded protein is CASTSISGQGAEQYF.

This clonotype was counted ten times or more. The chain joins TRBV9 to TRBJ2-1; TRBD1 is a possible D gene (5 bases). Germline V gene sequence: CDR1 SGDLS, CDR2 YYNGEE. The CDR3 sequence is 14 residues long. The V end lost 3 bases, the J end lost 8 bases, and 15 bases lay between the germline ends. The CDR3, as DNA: TGTGCCAGCAGCGGGATAAAGTGGGGCGATGAGCAGTTCTTC. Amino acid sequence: CASSGIKWGDEQFF.

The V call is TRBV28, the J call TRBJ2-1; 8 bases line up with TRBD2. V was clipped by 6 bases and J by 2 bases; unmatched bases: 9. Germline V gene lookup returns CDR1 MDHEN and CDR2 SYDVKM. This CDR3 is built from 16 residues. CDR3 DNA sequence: TGTGCCAGCAGGCTCACTAGCGGACCGACCTACAATGAGCAGTTCTTC. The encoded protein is CASRLTSGPTYNEQFF.

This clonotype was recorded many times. This chain's CDR3 is CSARRGGQNTEAFF. The CDR3 nucleotides are TGCAGTGCTAGAAGAGGGGGCCAGAACACTGAAGCTTTCTTT. The chain combines TRBV20-1 with TRBJ1-1, with 7 bases aligning to TRBD1. From germline, CDR1 is DFQATT and CDR2 SNEGSKA (reference sequence). CDR3 size: 14 residues. After removal of 2 bases from V and 1 base from J, the junction contained 4 bases not matched to a gene.

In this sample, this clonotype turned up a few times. The CDR3: CASRDTGRENTQYF. In DNA form, the CDR3 reads TGTGCCAGCAGGGATACCGGGCGCGAGAATACGCAGTATTTT. V and J are TRBV6-1 and TRBJ2-3, with D uncertain. Germline CDR1 MNHNS, CDR2 SASEGT. CDR3 size: 14 residues. Between the trimmed V and J ends, which lost 6 bases and 7 bases, there was a span of 17 bases.

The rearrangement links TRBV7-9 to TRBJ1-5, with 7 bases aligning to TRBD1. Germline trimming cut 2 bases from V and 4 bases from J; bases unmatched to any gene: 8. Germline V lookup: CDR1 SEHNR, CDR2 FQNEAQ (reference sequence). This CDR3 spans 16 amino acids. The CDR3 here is CASSLSLAGGNQPQHF. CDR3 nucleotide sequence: TGTGCCAGCAGCTTAAGCCTTGCAGGGGGAAATCAGCCCCAGCATTTT.

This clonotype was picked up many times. CDR3 nucleotide sequence: TGCGCCAGCAGCCAACAGGTCGGCGGGGAGCTGTTTTTT. Translation gives CASSQQVGGELFF. The chain combines TRBV4-1 with TRBJ2-2; no reliable D call. V lost 2 bases and J lost 7, with 8 bases in between. The V gene's germline CDR1 is MGHRA and CDR2 YSYEKL. The CDR3 covers 13 residues.

This chain's CDR3 is CSARGTRAVVVSSYNEQFF. CDR3 sequence (DNA): TGCAGTGCTAGAGGAACCCGGGCCGTAGTCGTAAGCTCCTACAATGAGCAGTTCTTC. This chain joins TRBV20-1 and TRBJ2-1; D gene ambiguous. The V gene lost 1 base and the J gene lost 0 bases, with 22 bases spanning the gap. From germline, CDR1 is DFQATT and CDR2 SNEGSKA (reference sequence). CDR3 length: 19 amino acids.

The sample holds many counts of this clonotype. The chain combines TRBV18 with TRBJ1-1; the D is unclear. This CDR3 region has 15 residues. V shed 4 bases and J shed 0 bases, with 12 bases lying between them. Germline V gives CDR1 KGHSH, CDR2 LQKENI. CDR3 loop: CASSREFGMNTEAFF. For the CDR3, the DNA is TGTGCCAGCTCACGGGAGTTCGGTATGAACACTGAAGCTTTCTTT.

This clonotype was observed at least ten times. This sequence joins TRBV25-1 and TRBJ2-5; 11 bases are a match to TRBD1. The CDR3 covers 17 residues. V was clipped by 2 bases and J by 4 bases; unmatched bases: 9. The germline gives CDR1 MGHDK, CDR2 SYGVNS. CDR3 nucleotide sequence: TGTGCCAGCAGTGAACTTCGGACAGGGGGCGTAGGAGAGACCCAGTACTTC. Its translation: CASSELRTGGVGETQYF. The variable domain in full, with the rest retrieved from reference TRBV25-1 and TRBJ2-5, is EADIYQTPRYLVIGTGKKITLECSQTMGHDKMYWYQQDPGMELHLIHYSYGVNSTEKGDLSSESTVSRIRTEHFPLTLESARPSHTSQYLCASSELRTGGVGETQYFGPGTRLLVL.

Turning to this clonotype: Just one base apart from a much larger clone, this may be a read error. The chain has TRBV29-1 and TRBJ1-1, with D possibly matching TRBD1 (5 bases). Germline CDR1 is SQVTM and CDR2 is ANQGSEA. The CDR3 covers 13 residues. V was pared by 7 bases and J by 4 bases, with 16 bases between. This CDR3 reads CSAQGDPSTEAFF. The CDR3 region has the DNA TGCAGCGCTCAGGGCGACCCGAGCACTGAAGCTTTCTTT.

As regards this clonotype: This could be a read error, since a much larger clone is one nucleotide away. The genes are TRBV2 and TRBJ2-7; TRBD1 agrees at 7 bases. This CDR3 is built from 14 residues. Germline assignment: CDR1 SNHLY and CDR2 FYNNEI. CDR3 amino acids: CASRPRDSHYEQHF. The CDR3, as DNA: TGTGCCAGCAGGCCACGGGACAGTCACTACGAGCAGCACTTC.

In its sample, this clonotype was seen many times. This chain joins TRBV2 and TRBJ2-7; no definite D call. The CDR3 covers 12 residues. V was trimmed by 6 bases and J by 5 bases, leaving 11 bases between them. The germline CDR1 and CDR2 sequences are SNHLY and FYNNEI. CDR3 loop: CASRYMTHEQYF. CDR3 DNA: TGTGCCAGCAGATATATGACCCACGAGCAGTACTTC.

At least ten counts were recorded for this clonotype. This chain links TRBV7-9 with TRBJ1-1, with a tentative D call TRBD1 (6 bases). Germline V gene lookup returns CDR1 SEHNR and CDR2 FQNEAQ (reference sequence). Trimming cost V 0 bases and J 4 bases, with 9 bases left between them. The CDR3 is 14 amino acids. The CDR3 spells CASSLAGASTEAFF. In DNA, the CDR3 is TGTGCCAGCAGCTTAGCGGGGGCCAGCACTGAAGCTTTCTTT. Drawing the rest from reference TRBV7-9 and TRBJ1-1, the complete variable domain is DTGVSQNPRHKITKRGQNVTFRCDPISEHNRLYWYRQTLGQGPEFLTYFQNEAQLEKSRLLSDRFSAERPKGSFSTLEIQRTEQGDSAMYLCASSLAGASTEAFFGQGTRLTVV.

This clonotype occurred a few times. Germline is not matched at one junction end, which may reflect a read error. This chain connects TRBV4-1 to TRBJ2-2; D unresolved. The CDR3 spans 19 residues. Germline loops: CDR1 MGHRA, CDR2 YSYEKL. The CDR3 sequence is CASSQDTPDTLGNTGELFF. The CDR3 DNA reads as TGTGCCAGCAGCCAAGATACTCCCGATACTTTGGGGAACACCGGGGAGCTGTTTTTT.

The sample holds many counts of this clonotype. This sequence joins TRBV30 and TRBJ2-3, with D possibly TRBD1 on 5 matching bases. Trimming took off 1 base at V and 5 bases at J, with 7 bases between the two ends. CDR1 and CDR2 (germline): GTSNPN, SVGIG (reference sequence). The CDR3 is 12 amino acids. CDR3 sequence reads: CAWSEGKDTQYF. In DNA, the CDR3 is TGTGCCTGGAGTGAGGGGAAAGATACGCAGTATTTT.

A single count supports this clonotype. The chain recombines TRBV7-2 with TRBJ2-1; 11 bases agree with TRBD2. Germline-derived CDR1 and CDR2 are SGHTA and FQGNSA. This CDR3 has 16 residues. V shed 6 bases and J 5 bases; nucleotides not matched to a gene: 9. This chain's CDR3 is CASSLEVAGGNNEQFF. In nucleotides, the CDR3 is TGTGCCAGCAGTTTGGAGGTAGCGGGAGGGAACAATGAGCAGTTCTTC. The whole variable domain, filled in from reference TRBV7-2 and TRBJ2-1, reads GAGVSQSPSNKVTEKGKDVELRCDPISGHTALYWYRQSLGQGLEFLIYFQGNSAPDKSGLPSDRFSAERTGGSVSTLTIQRTQQEDSAVYLCASSLEVAGGNNEQFFGPGTRLTVL.

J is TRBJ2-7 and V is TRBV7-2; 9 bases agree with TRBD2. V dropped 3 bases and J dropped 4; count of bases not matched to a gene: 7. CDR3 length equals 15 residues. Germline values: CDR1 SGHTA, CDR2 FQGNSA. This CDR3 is CASSLGWREGYEQYF. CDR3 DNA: TGTGCCAGCAGCTTGGGCTGGCGGGAGGGTTACGAGCAGTACTTC.

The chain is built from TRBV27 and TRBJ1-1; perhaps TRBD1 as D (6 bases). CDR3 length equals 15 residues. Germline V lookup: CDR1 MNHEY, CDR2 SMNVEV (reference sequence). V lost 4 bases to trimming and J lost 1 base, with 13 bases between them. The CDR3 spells CASSSFAGANTEAFF. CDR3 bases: TGTGCCAGCAGTTCCTTTGCAGGGGCGAACACTGAAGCTTTCTTT.

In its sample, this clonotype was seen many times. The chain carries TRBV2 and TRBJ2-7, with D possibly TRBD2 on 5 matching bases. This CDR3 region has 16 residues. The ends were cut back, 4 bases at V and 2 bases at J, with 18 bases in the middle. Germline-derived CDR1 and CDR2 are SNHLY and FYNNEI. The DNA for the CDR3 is TGTGCCAGCAGTGGTTTTGTCGGACTGCTCGCCTACGAGCAGTACTTC. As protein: CASSGFVGLLAYEQYF.

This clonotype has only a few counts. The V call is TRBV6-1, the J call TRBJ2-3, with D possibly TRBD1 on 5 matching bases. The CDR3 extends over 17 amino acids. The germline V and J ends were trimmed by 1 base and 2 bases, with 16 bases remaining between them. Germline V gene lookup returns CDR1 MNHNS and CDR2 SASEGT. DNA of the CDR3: TGTGCCAGCAGTGAAGGGGCTGGACACTTACCCACAGATACGCAGTATTTT. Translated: CASSEGAGHLPTDTQYF.

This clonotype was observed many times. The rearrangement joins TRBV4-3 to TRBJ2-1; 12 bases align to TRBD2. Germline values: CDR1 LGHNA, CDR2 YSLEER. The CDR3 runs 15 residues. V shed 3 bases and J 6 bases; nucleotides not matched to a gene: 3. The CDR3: CASSQLAGGSNEQFF. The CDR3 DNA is TGCGCCAGCAGCCAGCTAGCGGGAGGGAGCAATGAGCAGTTCTTC.

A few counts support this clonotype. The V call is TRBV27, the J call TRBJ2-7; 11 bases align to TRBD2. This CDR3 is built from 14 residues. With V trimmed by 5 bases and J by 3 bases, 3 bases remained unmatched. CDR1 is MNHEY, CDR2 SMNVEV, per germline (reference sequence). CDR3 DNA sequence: TGTGCCAGCAGTACGACTAGCGGGGACTACGAGCAGTACTTC. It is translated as CASSTTSGDYEQYF.